The 25 T cell receptor beta chains below come from one sample, sequenced in a study of chemoradiotherapy in HPV16-positive cancers. Data came from immunoSEQ multiplex PCR; TCRdb stores just in-frame clones and leaves some out. This table has 7,700 or so clones, about 66% appearing once. Sample acquisition took place from a patient who underwent chemoradiotherapy. The receptors were gathered from a human donor with HPV-associated anogenital cancer.

The rearrangement uses TRBV11-3 and TRBJ1-1; D might be TRBD1 (5 bases). Trimming pared 0 bases from V and 1 base from J, leaving 24 bases between. Germline V gives CDR1 SGHNT, CDR2 YENEEA. There are 20 residues in the CDR3. Written as DNA, the CDR3 is TGTGCCAGCAGCTTAGAGTCCGGCTGGGAGGGCACAGGCTCGAACACTGAAGCTTTCTTT. Translation gives CASSLESGWEGTGSNTEAFF.

The rearrangement joins TRBV30 to TRBJ1-3, with D hard to call. From germline, CDR1 is GTSNPN and CDR2 SVGIG (reference sequence). This CDR3 has 12 residues. Trimming cost V 2 bases and J 4 bases, with 6 bases left between them. The CDR3 loop reads CAWSPLGNTIYF. CDR3 bases: TGTGCCTGGAGTCCCCTAGGAAACACCATATATTTT. The full variable domain, in which reference TRBV30 and TRBJ1-3 provide the parts outside the CDR3, is SQTIHQWPATLVQPVGSPLSLECTVEGTSNPNLYWYRQAAGRGLQLLFYSVGIGQISSEVPQNLSASRPQDRQFILSSKKLLLSDSGFYLCAWSPLGNTIYFGEGSWLTVV.

Only one count was recorded for this clone. CDR3: CASSLGRGGLANTGELFF. In DNA form, the CDR3 reads TGCGCCAGCAGCTTGGGGCGGGGGGGCCTCGCGAACACCGGGGAGCTGTTTTTT. This rearrangement joins TRBV5-1 to TRBJ2-2, with 9 bases fitting TRBD2. The ends lost 0 bases at V and 0 bases at J; junction bases unmatched: 6. In germline, CDR1 is SGHRS, CDR2 YFSETQ. The CDR3 length is 18 residues.

V is TRBV28 and J is TRBJ1-2; D gene ambiguous. CDR1 MDHEN and CDR2 SYDVKM come from the germline V gene. The CDR3 is made up of 12 amino acids. Trimming left V 6 bases short and J 0 bases short, with 5 bases between. CDR3 amino acids: CASRVSNYGYTF. The CDR3 DNA follows: TGTGCCAGCAGGGTGTCTAACTATGGCTACACCTTC.

J is TRBJ2-1 and V is TRBV30, with TRBD2 identical over 10 bases. The CDR3 is made up of 12 amino acids. Germline-derived CDR1 and CDR2 are GTSNPN and SVGIG (reference sequence). V shed 2 bases, J shed 15 bases, and the junction held 7 bases outside the gene matches. CDR3 protein: CAWSQTSGPWFF. The CDR3 DNA reads TGTGCCTGGAGTCAGACTAGCGGGCCGTGGTTCTTC.

This chain uses TRBV18 with TRBJ1-3; TRBD1 matches 9 bases. V trimming: 3 bases; J trimming: 0 bases; junction bases outside the gene matches: 9. CDR1 is KGHSH, CDR2 LQKENI, per germline. This CDR3 has 18 amino acids. This CDR3 is CASSPGQGTTSSGNTIYF. The CDR3 region has the DNA TGTGCCAGCTCACCGGGACAGGGCACTACCAGCTCTGGAAACACCATATATTTT.

The J gene is TRBJ2-5, the V gene TRBV5-4; TRBD2 agrees at 7 bases. With V trimmed by 5 bases and J by 1 base, 17 bases remained unmatched. The CDR3 has 18 residues. Germline V lookup: CDR1 SGHNT, CDR2 YYREEE (reference sequence). The CDR3 nucleotides are TGTGCCAGCAGTCCTGAGTGGTTGGCTAGCGGAGGCCAAGAGACCCAGTACTTC. Amino acid sequence: CASSPEWLASGGQETQYF.

This chain links TRBV4-3 with TRBJ2-1, with 8 positions matching TRBD2. From germline, CDR1 is LGHNA and CDR2 YSLEER. V lost 1 base and J lost 3; bases outside the gene matches: 11. This CDR3 has 18 amino acids. The CDR3 loop is CASSQGRSGLAGYNEQFF. CDR3 bases: TGCGCCAGCAGCCAAGGGCGGTCAGGGCTAGCGGGCTACAATGAGCAGTTCTTC.

The rearrangement uses TRBV7-2 and TRBJ2-7; D is unresolved. V was clipped by 1 base and J by 0 bases, with 10 bases between them. CDR3 length equals 15 residues. The V gene's germline CDR1 is SGHTA and CDR2 FQGNSA. The DNA for the CDR3 is TGTGCCAGCAGCTTAGTGGCAGAAAACTCCTACGAGCAGTACTTC. This encodes CASSLVAENSYEQYF.

The J gene is TRBJ2-7, the V gene TRBV19, with D unclear. The CDR3 is 15 residues long. CDR1 LNHDA and CDR2 SQIVND come from the germline V gene (reference sequence). Trimming cost V 6 bases and J 3 bases, with 18 bases left between them. The CDR3 is CASSGTATVFYEQYF. CDR3 nucleotides: TGTGCCAGTAGCGGTACAGCAACCGTATTCTACGAGCAGTACTTC.

The chain combines TRBV28 with TRBJ1-1, with TRBD1 matching 8 bases. There are 13 residues in the CDR3. V lost 11 bases and J lost 6; bases outside the gene matches: 11. CDR1 is MDHEN and CDR2 is SYDVKM in the germline V gene. CDR3 DNA sequence: TGTGCCGGTAGACAGGGGTTGAGGGCTGAAGCTTTCTTT. Its protein product is CAGRQGLRAEAFF.

Only one count was recorded for this clone. The chain combines TRBV27 with TRBJ2-1; possibly TRBD1 or TRBD2 for D (6 bases each). CDR1 MNHEY and CDR2 SMNVEV come from the germline V gene (reference sequence). V was pared by 1 base and J by 7 bases, with 14 bases between. This CDR3 has 15 residues. DNA for the CDR3: TGTGCCAGCAGTTTATGGGGGGCTGCTAAGAATGAGCAGTTCTTC. Protein product: CASSLWGAAKNEQFF.

This chain uses TRBV30 with TRBJ1-3; D is undetermined. This CDR3 has 19 amino acids. Germline lookup yields CDR1 GTSNPN and CDR2 SVGIG (reference sequence). The V gene lost 1 base and the J gene lost 4 bases, with 26 bases spanning the gap. CDR3 sequence: CAWSAKGARRLSEGNTIYF. Written as DNA, the CDR3 is TGTGCCTGGAGTGCAAAGGGCGCGAGGAGGCTCTCAGAGGGAAACACCATATATTTT.

The chain is built from TRBV6-5 and TRBJ2-1; 7 bases map to TRBD2. The V gene's germline CDR1 is MNHEY and CDR2 SVGAGI. V lost 9 bases and J lost 4; bases outside the gene matches: 6. The CDR3 totals 13 residues. CDR3 DNA sequence: TGTGCCAGTCCGTGGGGGGGTTACAATGAGCAGTTCTTC. The encoded protein is CASPWGGYNEQFF.

This chain connects TRBV15 to TRBJ2-1; 8 bases are a match to TRBD1. The CDR3 covers 14 residues. The germline gives CDR1 LNHNV, CDR2 YYDKDF (reference sequence). Germline trimming cut 8 bases from V and 2 bases from J; bases unmatched to any gene: 5. The CDR3 is CATGTGGPYNEQFF. As DNA, the CDR3 is TGTGCCACCGGAACAGGGGGACCCTACAATGAGCAGTTCTTC. The full variable domain, with the rest looked up from reference TRBV15 and TRBJ2-1, is DAMVIQNPRYQVTQFGKPVTLSCSQTLNHNVMYWYQQKSSQAPKLLFHYYDKDFNNEADTPDNFQSRRPNTSFCFLDIRSPGLGDTAMYLCATGTGGPYNEQFFGPGTRLTVL.

V and J are TRBV9 and TRBJ2-5, with D perhaps TRBD2 (7 bases). This CDR3 is 16 amino acids long. V was cut by 3 bases and J by 4 bases, with 19 bases left in between. Per the germline V gene, CDR1 is SGDLS and CDR2 is YYNGEE. DNA of the CDR3: TGTGCCAGCAGCGCCCGGCAGGGGAGGGCCTTAGAGACCCAGTACTTC. Its protein is CASSARQGRALETQYF.

This chain uses TRBV4-2 with TRBJ1-1, with D possibly being TRBD1 (5 bases). The CDR3 spans 13 residues. The germline V gene encodes CDR1 LGHNA and CDR2 YNFKEQ. V lost 1 base to trimming and J lost 4 bases, with 7 bases between them. The CDR3 sequence is CASSQGGVTEAFF. The CDR3 nucleotides are TGTGCCAGCAGCCAAGGGGGGGTCACTGAAGCTTTCTTT.

V is TRBV6-6 and J is TRBJ1-2; D is unclear. V shed 4 bases and J shed 4 bases, with 13 bases lying between them. Germline V gives CDR1 MNHNY, CDR2 SVGAGI (reference sequence). The length of the CDR3 is 14 residues. CDR3 nucleotides: TGTGCCAGCAGTTCAAAAGGTTTAGTCTATGGCTACACCTTC. It encodes CASSSKGLVYGYTF.

This clone has a handful of counts. The rearrangement links TRBV7-9 to TRBJ1-2; D unresolved. Trimming left V 3 bases short and J 5 bases short, with 7 bases between. Germline V gives CDR1 SEHNR, CDR2 FQNEAQ (reference sequence). The CDR3 has 12 residues. Here the CDR3 DNA reads TGTGCCAGCAGCTTTTCGGGATATGGCTACACCTTC. Amino acid sequence: CASSFSGYGYTF.

This clone was seen only a few times. J is TRBJ1-2 and V is TRBV28; D is uncertain. CDR3 length equals 14 residues. The germline CDR1 and CDR2 sequences are MDHEN and SYDVKM. V lost 7 bases and J lost 1, with 13 bases in between. CDR3 bases: TGTGCCAGCACCTTCACGGGCGTTAACTATGGCTACACCTTC. This translates into CASTFTGVNYGYTF.

The V call is TRBV9, the J call TRBJ1-3; no clear D gene. The CDR3 totals 15 residues. Per the germline V gene, CDR1 is SGDLS and CDR2 is YYNGEE. Trimming removed 0 bases at V and 0 bases at J, with 7 bases between. The CDR3 reads CASSVGVGSGNTIYF. As DNA, the CDR3 is TGTGCCAGCAGCGTAGGGGTAGGCTCTGGAAACACCATATATTTT.

V is TRBV28 and J is TRBJ2-2; D ambiguous. V was cut by 1 base and J by 2 bases, with 5 bases left in between. The CDR3 has 14 residues. In germline, CDR1 is MDHEN, CDR2 SYDVKM. CDR3 nucleotides: TGTGCCAGCAGTTTATACATCAACACCGGGGAGCTGTTTTTT. It encodes CASSLYINTGELFF.

The V call is TRBV7-9, the J call TRBJ2-2; TRBD2 agrees at 14 bases. J lost 4 bases, V lost 5 bases, and 3 bases had no gene match. CDR3 length equals 16 residues. Germline CDR1 and CDR2: SEHNR and FQNEAQ (reference sequence). The DNA of the CDR3 is TGTGCCAGCAGCCTGACTAGCGGGAGGGCCACCGGGGAGCTGTTTTTT. Translation: CASSLTSGRATGELFF.

This clone was counted a few times. The V gene is TRBV18, the J gene TRBJ2-1; perhaps D is TRBD1 or TRBD2 (5 bases each). The germline V gene has CDR1 KGHSH and CDR2 LQKENI. The V end lost 1 base, the J end lost 2 bases, and 9 bases lay between the germline ends. CDR3 size: 15 residues. CDR3 sequence reads: CASSPLGVAYNEQFF. Written as DNA, the CDR3 is TGTGCCAGCTCACCACTGGGGGTCGCCTACAATGAGCAGTTCTTC.

V gene TRBV27 combines with J gene TRBJ1-3; D is possibly TRBD1 (5 bases). Per the germline V gene, CDR1 is MNHEY and CDR2 is SMNVEV (reference sequence). The CDR3 covers 18 residues. Trimming stripped 2 bases from V and 4 bases from J, with 21 bases between. The CDR3, as DNA: TGTGCCAGCAGTTTAAACCCCGTCGGTCAGGGCGGCGGAAACACCATATATTTT. This translates into CASSLNPVGQGGGNTIYF.